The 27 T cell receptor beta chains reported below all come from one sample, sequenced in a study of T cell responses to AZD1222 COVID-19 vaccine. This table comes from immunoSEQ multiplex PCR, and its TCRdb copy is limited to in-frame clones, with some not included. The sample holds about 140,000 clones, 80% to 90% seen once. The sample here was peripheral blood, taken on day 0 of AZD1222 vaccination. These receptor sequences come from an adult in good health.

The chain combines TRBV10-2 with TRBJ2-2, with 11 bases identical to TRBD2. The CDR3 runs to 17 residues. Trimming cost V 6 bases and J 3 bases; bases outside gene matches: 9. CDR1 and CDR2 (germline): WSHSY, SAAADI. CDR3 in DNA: TGCGCCAGCAGAGACACTCGACTAGCGGGATACACCGGGGAGCTGTTTTTT. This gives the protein CASRDTRLAGYTGELFF.

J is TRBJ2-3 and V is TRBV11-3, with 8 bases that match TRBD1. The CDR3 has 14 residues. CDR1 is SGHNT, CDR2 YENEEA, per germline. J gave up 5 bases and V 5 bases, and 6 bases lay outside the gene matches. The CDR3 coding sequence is TGTGCCAGCAGCCGATTTGACAGGGGAGATACGCAGTATTTT. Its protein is CASSRFDRGDTQYF.

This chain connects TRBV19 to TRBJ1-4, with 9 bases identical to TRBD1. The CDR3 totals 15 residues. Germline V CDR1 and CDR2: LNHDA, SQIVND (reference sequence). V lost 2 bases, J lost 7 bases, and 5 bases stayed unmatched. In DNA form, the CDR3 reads TGTGCCAGTAGTATAATAGGGACAGGGACTGAAAAACTGTTTTTT. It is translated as CASSIIGTGTEKLFF.

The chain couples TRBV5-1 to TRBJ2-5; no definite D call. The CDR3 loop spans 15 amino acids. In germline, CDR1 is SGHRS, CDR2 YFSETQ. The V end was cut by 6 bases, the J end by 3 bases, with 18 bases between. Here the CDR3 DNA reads TGCGCCAGCAAGTATGAGGCATACACCGAAGAGACCCAGTACTTC. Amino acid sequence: CASKYEAYTEETQYF.

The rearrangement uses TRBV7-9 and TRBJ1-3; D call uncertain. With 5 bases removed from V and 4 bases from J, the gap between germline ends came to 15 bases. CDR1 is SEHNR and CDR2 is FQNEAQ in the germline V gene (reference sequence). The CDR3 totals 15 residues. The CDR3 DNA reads TGTGCCAGCAGCCTCCGGTCGCCGGGAGGAAACACCATATATTTT. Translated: CASSLRSPGGNTIYF.

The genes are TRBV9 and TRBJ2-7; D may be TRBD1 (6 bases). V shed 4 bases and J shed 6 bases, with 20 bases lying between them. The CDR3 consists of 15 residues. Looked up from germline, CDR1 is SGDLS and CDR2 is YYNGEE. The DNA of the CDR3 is TGTGCCAGCAGCCAGGGGACCGAACAAGGGGGCGAGCAGTACTTC. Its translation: CASSQGTEQGGEQYF.

CDR3 amino acids: CASRENRDSFYGYTF. The CDR3 DNA is TGTGCCAGCAGAGAAAACAGGGACTCCTTCTATGGCTACACCTTC. V and J are TRBV2 and TRBJ1-2; D is perhaps TRBD1 (6 bases). CDR1 is SNHLY, CDR2 FYNNEI, per germline. The CDR3 has 15 residues. The V end was cut by 6 bases, the J end by 4 bases, with 18 bases between.

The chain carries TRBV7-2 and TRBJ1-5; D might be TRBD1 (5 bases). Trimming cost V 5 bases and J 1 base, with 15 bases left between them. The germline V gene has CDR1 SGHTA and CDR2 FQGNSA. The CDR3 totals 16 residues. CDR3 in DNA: TGTGCCAGCAGCATTTCAGGGTTAACAAGCAATCAGCCCCAGCATTTT. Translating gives CASSISGLTSNQPQHF.

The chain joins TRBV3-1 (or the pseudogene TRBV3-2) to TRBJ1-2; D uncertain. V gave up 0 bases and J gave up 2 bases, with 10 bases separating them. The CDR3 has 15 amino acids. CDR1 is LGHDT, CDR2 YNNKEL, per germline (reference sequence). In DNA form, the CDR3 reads TGTGCCAGCAGCCAAGAACCGGGTCGAAACTATGGCTACACCTTC. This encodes CASSQEPGRNYGYTF.

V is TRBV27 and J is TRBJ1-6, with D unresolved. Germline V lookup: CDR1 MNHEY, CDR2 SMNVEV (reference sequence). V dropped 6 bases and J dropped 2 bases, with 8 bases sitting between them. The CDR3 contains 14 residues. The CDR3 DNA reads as TGTGCCAGCAGCCTGAAGCCCTATAATTCACCCCTCCACTTT. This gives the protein CASSLKPYNSPLHF.

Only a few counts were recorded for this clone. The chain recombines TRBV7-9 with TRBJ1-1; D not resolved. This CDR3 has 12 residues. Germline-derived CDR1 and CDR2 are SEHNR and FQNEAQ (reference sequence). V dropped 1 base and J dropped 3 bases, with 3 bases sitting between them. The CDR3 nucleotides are TGTGCCAGCAGCTTAGAGTACACTGAAGCTTTCTTT. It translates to CASSLEYTEAFF.

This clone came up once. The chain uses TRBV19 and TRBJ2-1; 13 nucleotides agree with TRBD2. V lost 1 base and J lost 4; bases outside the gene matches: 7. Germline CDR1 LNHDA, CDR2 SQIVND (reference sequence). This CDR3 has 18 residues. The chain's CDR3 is CASSIVLAGGWMYNEQFF. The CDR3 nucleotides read TGTGCCAGTAGTATAGTACTAGCGGGAGGGTGGATGTACAATGAGCAGTTCTTC.

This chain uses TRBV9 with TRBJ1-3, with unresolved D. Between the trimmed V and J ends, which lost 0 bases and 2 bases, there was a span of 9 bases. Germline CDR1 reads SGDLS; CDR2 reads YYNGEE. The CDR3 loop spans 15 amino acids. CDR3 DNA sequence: TGTGCCAGCAGCGTAGGGTTTGGCCCTGGAAACACCATATATTTT. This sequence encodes CASSVGFGPGNTIYF. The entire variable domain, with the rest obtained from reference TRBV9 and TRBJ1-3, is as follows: DSGVTQTPKHLITATGQRVTLRCSPRSGDLSVYWYQQSLDQGLQFLIQYYNGEERAKGNILERFSAQQFPDLHSELNLSSLELGDSALYFCASSVGFGPGNTIYFGEGSWLTVV.

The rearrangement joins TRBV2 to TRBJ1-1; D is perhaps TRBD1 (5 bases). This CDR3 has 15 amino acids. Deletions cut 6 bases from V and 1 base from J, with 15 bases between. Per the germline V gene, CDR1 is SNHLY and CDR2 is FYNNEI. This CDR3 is CASRELGRGNTEAFF. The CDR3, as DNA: TGTGCCAGCAGGGAGCTCGGGAGGGGGAACACTGAAGCTTTCTTT.

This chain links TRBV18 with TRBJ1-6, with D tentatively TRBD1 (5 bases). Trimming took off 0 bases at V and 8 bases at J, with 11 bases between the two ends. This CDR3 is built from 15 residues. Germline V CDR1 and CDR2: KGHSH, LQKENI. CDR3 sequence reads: CASSPPQGGDSPLHF. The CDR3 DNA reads TGTGCCAGCTCACCACCGCAGGGTGGTGATTCACCCCTCCACTTT.

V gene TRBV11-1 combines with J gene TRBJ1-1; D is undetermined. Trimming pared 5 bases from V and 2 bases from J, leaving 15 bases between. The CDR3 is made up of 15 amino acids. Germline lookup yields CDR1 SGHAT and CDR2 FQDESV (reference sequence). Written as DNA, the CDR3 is TGTGCCAGCAGCCAAGAACCTTCAGGAAACACTGAAGCTTTCTTT. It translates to CASSQEPSGNTEAFF.

The CDR3 spells CASSETEDYGYTF. The CDR3 bases are TGTGCCAGCTCCGAGACAGAGGACTATGGCTACACCTTC. The chain couples TRBV18 to TRBJ1-2, with D perhaps matching TRBD1 (5 bases). V was clipped by 6 bases and J by 3 bases, with 11 bases between them. The CDR3 extends over 13 amino acids. In germline, CDR1 is KGHSH, CDR2 LQKENI.

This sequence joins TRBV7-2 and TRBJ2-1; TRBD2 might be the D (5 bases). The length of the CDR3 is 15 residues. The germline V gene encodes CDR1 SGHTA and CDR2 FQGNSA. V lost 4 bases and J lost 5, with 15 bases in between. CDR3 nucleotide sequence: TGTGCCAGCAGCTCCCCCCGAGCGGTCCACAATGAGCAGTTCTTC. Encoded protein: CASSSPRAVHNEQFF.

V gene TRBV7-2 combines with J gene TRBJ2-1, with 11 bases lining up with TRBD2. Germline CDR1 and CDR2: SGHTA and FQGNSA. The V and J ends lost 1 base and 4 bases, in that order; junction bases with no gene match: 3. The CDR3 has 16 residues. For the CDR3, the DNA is TGTGCCAGCAGCTTAGATGCTAGCGGGGGGTACAATGAGCAGTTCTTC. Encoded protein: CASSLDASGGYNEQFF.

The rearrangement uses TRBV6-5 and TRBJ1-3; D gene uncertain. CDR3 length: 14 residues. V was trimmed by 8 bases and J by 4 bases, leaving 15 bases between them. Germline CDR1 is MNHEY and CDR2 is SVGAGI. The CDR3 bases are TGTGCCAGCGGAGGCAAGGGAACAGGAAACACCATATATTTT. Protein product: CASGGKGTGNTIYF.

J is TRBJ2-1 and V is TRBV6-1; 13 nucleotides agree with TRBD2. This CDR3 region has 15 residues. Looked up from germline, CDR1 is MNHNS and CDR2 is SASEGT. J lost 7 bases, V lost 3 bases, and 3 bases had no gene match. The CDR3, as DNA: TGTGCCAGCAGTGATATGGGACTAGCGGGAAATGAGCAGTTCTTC. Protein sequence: CASSDMGLAGNEQFF.

The CDR3 DNA reads TGTGCCAGCCGTATGGGGAGGGACACTGAAGCTTTCTTT. It encodes CASRMGRDTEAFF. This chain connects TRBV6-5 to TRBJ1-1; D is uncertain. Trimming took 8 bases from V and 3 from J, leaving 13 bases between them. The CDR3 consists of 13 residues. Germline CDR1 reads MNHEY; CDR2 reads SVGAGI.

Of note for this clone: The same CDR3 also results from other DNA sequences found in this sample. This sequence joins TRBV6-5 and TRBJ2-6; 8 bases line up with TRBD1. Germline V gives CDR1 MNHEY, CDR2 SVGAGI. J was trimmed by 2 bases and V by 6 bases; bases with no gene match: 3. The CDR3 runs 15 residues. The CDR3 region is CASRPQGAGANVLTF. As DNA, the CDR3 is TGTGCCAGCAGGCCACAGGGGGCTGGGGCCAACGTCCTGACTTTC.

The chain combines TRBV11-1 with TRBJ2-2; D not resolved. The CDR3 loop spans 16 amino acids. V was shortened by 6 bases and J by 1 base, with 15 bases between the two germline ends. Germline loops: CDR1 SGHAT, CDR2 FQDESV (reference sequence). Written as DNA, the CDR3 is TGTGCCAGCAGTAATCGGAGACCTCAGAACACCGGGGAGCTGTTTTTT. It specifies CASSNRRPQNTGELFF.

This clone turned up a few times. CDR3 sequence: CASSPTGGVTGANVLTF. The CDR3 nucleotides are TGCGCCAGCAGCCCGACAGGGGGTGTCACTGGGGCCAACGTCCTGACTTTC. The chain employs TRBV4-3 and TRBJ2-6; 9 bases map to TRBD1. Germline V gene data show CDR1 as LGHNA and CDR2 as YSLEER. The CDR3 is made up of 17 amino acids. V was pared by 4 bases and J by 2 bases, with 6 bases of the junction left unmatched.

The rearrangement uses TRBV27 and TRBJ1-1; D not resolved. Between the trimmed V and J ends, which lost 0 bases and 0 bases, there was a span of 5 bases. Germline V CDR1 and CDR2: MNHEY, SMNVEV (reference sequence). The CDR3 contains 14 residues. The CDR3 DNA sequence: TGTGCCAGCAGTTTATCCGGGATGAACACTGAAGCTTTCTTT. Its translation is CASSLSGMNTEAFF.

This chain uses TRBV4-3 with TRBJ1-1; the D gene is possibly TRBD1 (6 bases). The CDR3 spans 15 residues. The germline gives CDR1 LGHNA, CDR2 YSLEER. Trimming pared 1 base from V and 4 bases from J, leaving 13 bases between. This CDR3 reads CASSQGVGGGTEAFF. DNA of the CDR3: TGCGCCAGCAGCCAAGGGGTGGGAGGGGGCACTGAAGCTTTCTTT.